The source of this T cell receptor beta chain is a study of blood T cells in healthy people across ages. Points from the study as a whole: Shifts in expanded clonotypes may have been confounded by donor CMV status, which was unknown.

J was trimmed by 5 bases and V by 1 base; bases with no gene match: 8. The CDR3 sequence is 16 residues long. Germline-derived CDR1 and CDR2 are MNHEY and SMNVEV (reference sequence). Primers used in a second PCR of roughly 7 to 12 cycles were a sample-barcoded 5' primer and a J-beta primer mix. Each cDNA molecule was tagged by a template-switch adaptor with 12 random nucleotides. MiXCR was run by TCRdb on the 5' RACE reads, yielding one entry per CDR3 protein. The sample holds about 1.6 million distinct CDR3 sequences, about 35% seen once. Per sample, a minimum of 6 million PBMCs were isolated. This clonotype was counted a few times. As yet, its antigen is unknown.

The chain links TRBV27 to TRBJ2-1, with TRBD2 matching 7 bases. Material for sequencing was blood. This receptor was taken from a woman aged 25 to 39 in good health. CDR3 DNA: TGTGCCAGCAGTTTATTCGGCGGGAGTGTCCACAATGAGCAGTTCTTC. This gives the protein CASSLFGGSVHNEQFF.